Following are 13 T cell receptor beta chains from one sample sequenced in a study of T cell changes during pregnancy in multiple sclerosis (dated by TCRdb to the late 2010s). The library was made by the immunoSEQ multiplex PCR assay. TCRdb took this table from immuneACCESS and kept in-frame rearrangements with V and J called. Such tables lack part of the clones; where checked against another copy, unresolved V genes explain under half of the gap, and the rest is unexplained. The sample table lists about 59,000 clones, about 93% of them with a count of one. The ten most abundant clones make up about 2.6% of the sample. The sequenced sample was CD8+ T cells from peripheral blood mononuclear cells, obtained in the third trimester of pregnancy. The receptors come from a female donor with multiple sclerosis, enrolled in a pregnancy study.

The genes are TRBV4-1 and TRBJ1-1; 7 bases map to TRBD1. CDR3 length: 14 residues. The germline CDR1 and CDR2 sequences are MGHRA and YSYEKL. The junction had 3 bases not matched to a gene; V was cut back by 3 bases and J by 2 bases. CDR3: CASSQNRGNTEAFF. Written as DNA, the CDR3 is TGCGCCAGCAGCCAGAACAGGGGCAACACTGAAGCTTTCTTT.

The chain carries TRBV4-3 and TRBJ2-7, with 10 positions matching TRBD2. This CDR3 spans 17 amino acids. CDR1 is LGHNA, CDR2 YSLEER, per germline. Trimming cost V 1 base and J 0 bases; bases outside gene matches: 6. Here the CDR3 reads CASSQGAGTSASYEQYF. DNA for the CDR3: TGCGCCAGCAGCCAAGGAGCCGGGACTAGCGCCTCCTACGAGCAGTACTTC.

The gene calls are TRBV27 and TRBJ2-2; D not certain. The length of the CDR3 is 13 residues. The V end was cut by 6 bases, the J end by 2 bases, with 7 bases between. Germline V gene lookup returns CDR1 MNHEY and CDR2 SMNVEV (reference sequence). CDR3 protein: CASSEANTGELFF. CDR3 bases: TGTGCCAGCAGCGAAGCCAACACCGGGGAGCTGTTTTTT.

The J gene is TRBJ1-1, the V gene TRBV7-9; 7 positions match TRBD1. Trimming cost V 3 bases and J 1 base; bases outside gene matches: 5. CDR1 SEHNR and CDR2 FQNEAQ come from the germline V gene (reference sequence). The CDR3 loop spans 15 amino acids. The CDR3: CASSFPDRPNTEAFF. For the CDR3, the DNA is TGTGCCAGCAGCTTTCCGGACAGGCCGAACACTGAAGCTTTCTTT. Based on the CDR3 plus reference TRBV7-9 and TRBJ1-1, the full variable domain is DTGVSQNPRHKITKRGQNVTFRCDPISEHNRLYWYRQTLGQGPEFLTYFQNEAQLEKSRLLSDRFSAERPKGSFSTLEIQRTEQGDSAMYLCASSFPDRPNTEAFFGQGTRLTVV.

The chain couples TRBV5-4 to TRBJ2-7, with TRBD2 matching 9 bases. J gave up 6 bases and V 5 bases, and 3 bases lay outside the gene matches. Germline V gene sequence: CDR1 SGHNT, CDR2 YYREEE (reference sequence). The CDR3 is 12 residues long. The CDR3 loop is CASRFSGSEQYF. The CDR3 DNA reads TGTGCCAGCAGATTTAGCGGGAGCGAGCAGTACTTC.

This chain joins TRBV7-8 and TRBJ2-1; D unclear. Trimming took 2 bases from V and 0 from J, leaving 11 bases between them. The CDR3 sequence is 16 residues long. CDR1 is SGHVS and CDR2 is FQNEAQ in the germline V gene. In DNA, the CDR3 is TGTGCCAGCAGCTTATTTAGAGTGAGCTCCTACAATGAGCAGTTCTTC. Translating gives CASSLFRVSSYNEQFF.

This chain links TRBV4-1 with TRBJ2-7; D is unclear. Germline V CDR1 and CDR2: MGHRA, YSYEKL. The CDR3 runs to 13 residues. V was cut by 1 base and J by 1 base, with 5 bases left in between. DNA for the CDR3: TGCGCCAGCAGCCAAGCCAGTTCCTACGAGCAGTACTTC. Protein sequence: CASSQASSYEQYF.

The chain carries TRBV29-1 and TRBJ2-3; TRBD2 aligns across 11 bases. V lost 0 bases, J lost 6 bases, and 14 bases stayed unmatched. Germline V gene data show CDR1 as SQVTM and CDR2 as ANQGSEA. This CDR3 region has 18 residues. CDR3 loop: CSVEDPLASGRLADTQYF. CDR3 nucleotide sequence: TGCAGCGTTGAAGATCCTCTGGCTAGCGGGAGGTTAGCTGATACGCAGTATTTT.

The CDR3 sequence is CASSVGQTAYEQYF. Here the CDR3 DNA reads TGTGCCAGCAGCGTAGGACAGACAGCCTACGAGCAGTACTTC. The rearrangement joins TRBV9 to TRBJ2-7; TRBD1 is a possible D gene (5 bases). V was shortened by 0 bases and J by 2 bases, with 9 bases between the two germline ends. From germline, CDR1 is SGDLS and CDR2 YYNGEE. The CDR3 has 14 amino acids.

This chain links TRBV5-1 with TRBJ1-1; no clear D. The CDR3 is 15 amino acids. V was trimmed by 0 bases and J by 7 bases, leaving 16 bases between them. Germline V gene sequence: CDR1 SGHRS, CDR2 YFSETQ. The DNA of the CDR3 is TGCGCCAGCAGCTTGGTCCCGGACCGGGAGATTGAAGCTTTCTTT. It specifies CASSLVPDREIEAFF.

This clone appeared once. This chain joins TRBV4-1 and TRBJ1-4, with D possibly matching TRBD1 (6 bases). Between the trimmed V and J ends, which lost 4 bases and 4 bases, there was a span of 13 bases. Germline V gene data show CDR1 as MGHRA and CDR2 as YSYEKL. This CDR3 comprises 15 residues. As DNA, the CDR3 is TGCGCCAGCAGCCCTTCGACAGGAGGTAATGAAAAACTGTTTTTT. Residues: CASSPSTGGNEKLFF.

The chain joins TRBV2 to TRBJ1-2, with TRBD1 matching 12 bases. The CDR3 covers 15 residues. Germline V gene data show CDR1 as SNHLY and CDR2 as FYNNEI. The J segment lost 7 bases and the V segment lost 2 bases, leaving 5 bases of the junction unmatched. The CDR3 is CASSERDRGPGGYTF. The CDR3 DNA sequence: TGTGCCAGCAGTGAAAGGGACAGGGGGCCCGGTGGCTACACCTTC.

J is TRBJ2-2 and V is TRBV5-1, with 8 bases fitting TRBD2. V dropped 0 bases and J dropped 3; count of bases not matched to a gene: 1. CDR3 length: 15 amino acids. Germline values: CDR1 SGHRS, CDR2 YFSETQ. The CDR3 sequence: CASSLAGGDTGELFF. The CDR3 nucleotides read TGCGCCAGCAGCTTGGCCGGGGGGGACACCGGGGAGCTGTTTTTT. The full variable domain, in which reference TRBV5-1 and TRBJ2-2 provide the parts outside the CDR3, is KAGVTQTPRYLIKTRGQQVTLSCSPISGHRSVSWYQQTPGQGLQFLFEYFSETQRNKGNFPGRFSGRQFSNSRSEMNVSTLELGDSALYLCASSLAGGDTGELFFGEGSRLTVL.